These T cell receptor beta chains were read from a single sample in a study of T-cell reconstitution after alpha-beta-depleted transplantation in children. TCRdb called the PCR reads again in MiXCR, with one record for every CDR3 protein. The repertoire holds about 830,000 distinct CDR3 sequences, with less than 20% as singletons. Here the sequenced sample was PBMCs, mostly from graft donor cells, taken 360 days after TCRalphabeta/CD19-depleted stem cell transplant. Receptors were obtained from a male patient younger than 18 who had a stem cell transplant for acute lymphoblastic leukemia, so the T cells may come from the graft donor. The CDR3 runs from the conserved cysteine through the conserved F or W. Clone size appears in some rows only: once, few, many, or a class for an expanded clone.

abundance,j_gene,v_gene,CDR3aa
-,TRBJ2-4,TRBV10-3,CERGLAGYTLAKNIQYF
-,TRBJ1-4,TRBV20-1,CSARVFGTGPTFTNEKLFF
-,TRBJ2-6,TRBV15,CATSRVPWESYSGANVLTF
few,TRBJ2-1,TRBV15,CATSGEGTSGFNEQFF
-,TRBJ2-7,TRBV7-9,CASTPGEGWYEQYF
-,TRBJ2-2,TRBV4-1,CASSQGVLAGAGELFF
few,TRBJ1-5,TRBV6-5,CASSLTGTGVNQPQHF
many,TRBJ2-3,TRBV20-1,CSARATSGTGTQYF
few,TRBJ2-2,TRBV4-1,CASSPGLAGGIGTGELFF
few,TRBJ2-5,TRBV4-2,CASSQVYPTSGLQETQYF
many,TRBJ2-7,TRBV4-2,CASSQAVRGRAAYEQYF
-,TRBJ2-6,TRBV6-1,CASRTGGSGANVLTF
few,TRBJ2-7,TRBV5-4,CASSLGGGTHEQYF
-,TRBJ2-1,TRBV6-1,CASSVSSGSYNEQFF
many,TRBJ1-6,TRBV7-2,CASSSYRGATSPLHF
few,TRBJ2-1,TRBV11-2,CASSLENGLARYNEQFF
-,TRBJ2-1,TRBV9,CASSVTMGTSGENYNEQFF
many,TRBJ2-3,TRBV12-3/TRBV12-4,CASSYPSGIPGTDTQYF
-,TRBJ2-7,TRBV25-1,CASSARPQGKSYYEQYF
-,TRBJ2-1,TRBV6-1,CASSEAPGLTDEQFF
-,TRBJ1-6,TRBV4-1,CASSQDDRDTGPPLHF
few,TRBJ2-1,TRBV9,CASSAPTGESSYNEQFF
few,TRBJ2-7,TRBV5-1,CASSWSAGLSYEQYF
many,TRBJ2-7,TRBV20-1,CSASGRVDEQYF
few,TRBJ2-7,TRBV2,CASAQTYEQYF
-,TRBJ2-3,TRBV6-4,CASSVTFTDTQYF
few,TRBJ1-5,TRBV3-1,CASSQGTGGSQPQHF
few,TRBJ2-7,TRBV18,CASSLFGAGTYEQYF
-,TRBJ2-7,TRBV12-3/TRBV12-4,CASSTGGLNEQYF
many,TRBJ2-1,TRBV20-1,CSARRGTRHSNEQFF
many,TRBJ1-1,TRBV9,CASSVGQGNTEAFF
few,TRBJ2-3,TRBV28,CASSDRKGLGASTDTQYF
few,TRBJ2-7,TRBV12-3/TRBV12-4,CASRLGQFSSYEQYF
few,TRBJ2-1,TRBV4-2,CASSQVPSGSLVGNEQFF
-,TRBJ2-5,TRBV7-9,CASSQQGVGETQYF
-,TRBJ2-1,TRBV10-3,CAISDGISYNEQFF
few,TRBJ1-3,TRBV5-1,CASSLGQLIAGNTIYF
-,TRBJ2-3,TRBV5-1,CASSLVGRRTGKNADTQYF
-,TRBJ2-3,TRBV11-2,CASSLGVGETDTQYF
-,TRBJ2-1,TRBV5-1,CASSFDRGYDEQFF
few,TRBJ2-3,TRBV27,CATHRVSTDTQYF
few,TRBJ2-3,TRBV2,CATYPRTGGVSTDTQYF
-,TRBJ1-4,TRBV12-3/TRBV12-4,CASSFGLANEKLFF
few,TRBJ2-1,TRBV5-5,CASSLDAGGRSEQFF